Below are 9 T cell receptor beta chains sequenced from a single sample in a study of graft-versus-host responses after intestinal transplantation. What these receptors recognize is not known. The table came from immunoSEQ multiplex PCR; TCRdb's copy has only in-frame clones and leaves some out. Of fewer than 80,000 clones in the sample, over 90% are singletons; the top ten hold about 1.7%. Sample: unstimulated CD8+ T cells sorted from spleen or lymph node cells, taken before transplant. These receptors were obtained from a human donor who was the organ donor for an intestinal transplant.

The chain combines TRBV10-3 with TRBJ2-1; TRBD1 might be the D (5 bases). There are 14 residues in the CDR3. Trimming removed 2 bases at V and 8 bases at J, with 13 bases between. CDR1 is ENHRY and CDR2 is SYGVKD in the germline V gene. CDR3 protein: CAISEGAEGDEQFF. CDR3 DNA: TGTGCCATCAGTGAGGGGGCGGAAGGGGATGAGCAGTTCTTC.

The V call is TRBV30, the J call TRBJ1-4; unclear D gene. The CDR3 is made up of 15 amino acids. The germline CDR1 and CDR2 sequences are GTSNPN and SVGIG (reference sequence). V lost 0 bases and J lost 8, with 16 bases in between. The CDR3 DNA reads as TGTGCCTGGAGTGTAGCTGGTACCCGAGCGGAAAAACTGTTTTTT. This encodes CAWSVAGTRAEKLFF.

The chain is built from TRBV28 and TRBJ1-2; D may be TRBD1 (5 bases). The V end lost 6 bases, the J end lost 4 bases, and 12 bases lay between the germline ends. From germline, CDR1 is MDHEN and CDR2 SYDVKM. CDR3 size: 13 residues. CDR3 residues: CASSRGFGYGYTF. The CDR3 DNA reads as TGTGCCAGCAGCCGGGGGTTTGGCTATGGCTACACCTTC.

The chain employs TRBV4-1 and TRBJ2-2; D uncertain. The germline V gene has CDR1 MGHRA and CDR2 YSYEKL. The CDR3 spans 14 residues. The V gene lost 4 bases and the J gene lost 5 bases, with 11 bases spanning the gap. The DNA of the CDR3 is TGCGCCAGCAGCCTGTCCCTAGGAACCGGGGAGCTGTTTTTT. Translation gives CASSLSLGTGELFF.

This sequence joins TRBV2 and TRBJ1-2; no reliable D call. The CDR3 loop spans 11 amino acids. Germline V CDR1 and CDR2: SNHLY, FYNNEI. Trimming took off 7 bases at V and 4 bases at J, with 7 bases between the two ends. The CDR3 region is CASTGGYGYTF. The CDR3 DNA follows: TGTGCCAGCACTGGAGGCTATGGCTACACCTTC.

The chain links TRBV30 to TRBJ2-7, with TRBD2 matching 8 bases. The V gene end was trimmed by 4 bases and the J gene end by 5 bases; junction bases not matched to a gene: 7. CDR1 is GTSNPN, CDR2 SVGIG, per germline (reference sequence). The CDR3 runs to 13 residues. Here the CDR3 reads CAWTLAGGDEQYF. Written as DNA, the CDR3 is TGTGCCTGGACGCTAGCGGGTGGGGACGAGCAGTACTTC.

This clone was detected once. This rearrangement joins TRBV11-2 to TRBJ2-7; D is unclear. Germline-derived CDR1 and CDR2 are SGHAT and FQNNGV. V was clipped by 5 bases and J by 2 bases, with 16 bases between them. The CDR3 spans 15 residues. CDR3: CASSPRRQTPYEQYF. In DNA, the CDR3 is TGTGCCAGCAGCCCAAGGCGGCAGACTCCCTACGAGCAGTACTTC.

The chain carries TRBV13 and TRBJ2-1; 9 bases align to TRBD1. V lost 5 bases and J lost 3; bases outside the gene matches: 17. Germline CDR1 is PRHDT and CDR2 is FYEKMQ (reference sequence). The CDR3 has 19 residues. The CDR3 reads CASSPHRGLQEGFYNEQFF. CDR3 sequence (DNA): TGTGCCAGCAGCCCCCACAGGGGGCTTCAAGAAGGGTTCTACAATGAGCAGTTCTTC.

The chain carries TRBV7-3 and TRBJ2-3, with 10 bases that match TRBD2. This CDR3 region has 18 residues. The V gene end was trimmed by 3 bases and the J gene end by 0 bases; junction bases not matched to a gene: 9. Germline loops: CDR1 SGHTA, CDR2 FQGTGA. CDR3 in amino acids: CASSFLHTSGTSTDTQYF. The CDR3 DNA reads TGTGCCAGCAGCTTCCTACATACTAGCGGGACTAGCACAGATACGCAGTATTTT.